Each of the 9 T cell receptor beta chains below was sequenced from the same sample in a study of cytomegalovirus exposure and HLA in healthy donors (dated by TCRdb to 2016 to 2017). Library generation was performed with the immunoSEQ multiplex PCR assay. The multiplex PCR relied on a mix of 60 forward primers for TCR Vbeta segments and 13 reverse primers for TCR Jbeta segments. In its TCRdb copy, this immuneACCESS table keeps in-frame sequences only and misses some clones. Where compared with another copy, unresolved V genes explain less than half of these, and the others have no known cause. Here the sample has about 110,000 clones; roughly 80% occur a single time. The ten largest make up 2% to 3% of the sample. Material for sequencing was PBMCs. Every receptor here comes from a middle-aged man in good health and CMV-seronegative.

V and J are TRBV15 and TRBJ2-7; TRBD1 agrees at 10 bases. CDR3 length equals 15 residues. The V segment lost 1 base and the J segment 2 bases; nucleotides outside the gene matches: 2. In germline, CDR1 is LNHNV, CDR2 YYDKDF (reference sequence). As DNA, the CDR3 is TGTGCCACCAGCAGAGCTGGACAGGGGGCCTACGAGCAGTACTTC. Protein: CATSRAGQGAYEQYF.

This clone was seen once. V gene TRBV13 combines with J gene TRBJ2-7; TRBD1 agrees at 11 bases. J gave up 0 bases and V 5 bases, and 18 bases lay outside the gene matches. CDR1 and CDR2 (germline): PRHDT, FYEKMQ (reference sequence). This CDR3 is 20 amino acids long. CDR3 sequence reads: CASSKSSGTGGPPHSYEQYF. The DNA for the CDR3 is TGTGCCAGCAGCAAATCGTCCGGGACAGGGGGTCCCCCCCACTCCTACGAGCAGTACTTC.

CDR3 sequence reads: CASRTGRVGGAEAFF. The CDR3 bases are TGTGCCAGCAGAACAGGAAGAGTAGGGGGAGCTGAAGCTTTCTTT. This chain uses TRBV5-4 with TRBJ1-1; a weak D match, TRBD1 (6 bases). Germline V gene lookup returns CDR1 SGHNT and CDR2 YYREEE (reference sequence). V lost 5 bases and J lost 6, with 20 bases in between. There are 15 residues in the CDR3.

Only a few counts were recorded for this clone. In DNA, the CDR3 is TGTGCCAGTAGTACCCTATTCGTCGATCAGCCCCAGCATTTT. Translated, it gives CASSTLFVDQPQHF. This chain connects TRBV19 to TRBJ1-5; no clear D gene. Germline V gene lookup returns CDR1 LNHDA and CDR2 SQIVND (reference sequence). CDR3 size: 14 residues. V lost 4 bases and J lost 5, with 12 bases in between.

The J gene is TRBJ2-5, the V gene TRBV5-4; tentative D call: TRBD1 (5 bases). The CDR3 runs to 13 residues. The V gene's germline CDR1 is SGHNT and CDR2 YYREEE (reference sequence). Trimming removed 0 bases from V and 5 bases from J, with 8 bases in between. The CDR3 bases are TGTGCCAGCAGCTTGGCAGGGTCGGAGACCCAGTACTTC. This sequence encodes CASSLAGSETQYF.

The J gene is TRBJ2-7, the V gene TRBV27; D is unclear. CDR1 MNHEY and CDR2 SMNVEV come from the germline V gene (reference sequence). V was pared by 3 bases and J by 0 bases, with 15 bases between. The CDR3 runs to 16 residues. The chain's CDR3 is CASSLGYGASSYEQYF. CDR3 bases: TGTGCCAGCAGTTTGGGTTATGGTGCTAGCTCCTACGAGCAGTACTTC.

The rearrangement links TRBV29-1 to TRBJ1-1; D remains unclear. The CDR3 totals 11 residues. Germline lookup yields CDR1 SQVTM and CDR2 ANQGSEA. Trimming left V 2 bases short and J 6 bases short, with 7 bases between. CDR3 loop: CSVERGPEAFF. The CDR3 bases are TGCAGCGTTGAAAGAGGGCCTGAAGCTTTCTTT.

The table lists this clone with a count of one. At the DNA level, this CDR3 is encoded by other sequences in the same sample as well. The chain employs TRBV29-1 and TRBJ2-1; 11 nucleotides align to TRBD1. CDR3 length equals 14 residues. V lost 8 bases and J lost 9; bases outside the gene matches: 12. Germline CDR1 is SQVTM and CDR2 is ANQGSEA. CDR3 nucleotide sequence: TGCAGCTTAAGATCGGGACAGGGGGAGGGTGAGCAGTTCTTC. Its protein is CSLRSGQGEGEQFF.

This chain links TRBV5-8 with TRBJ2-3, with 7 bases fitting TRBD1. This CDR3 has 14 residues. Germline V gene data show CDR1 as SGHTS and CDR2 as YDEGEE. V gave up 5 bases and J gave up 0 bases; unmatched junction bases: 3. CDR3 loop: CASRDRVSTDTQYF. The CDR3 DNA reads as TGTGCCAGCAGAGACAGGGTTAGCACAGATACGCAGTATTTT.